Listed here are 10 T cell receptor beta chains from one sample, sequenced in a study of early T cells in non-severe SARS-CoV-2 infection. MiXCR was run by TCRdb on the 5' RACE reads, yielding one entry per CDR3 protein. Among roughly 60,000 distinct CDR3 sequences listed, 7% to 8% were seen once. The source material was whole blood. The receptors were sampled from an adult who was a healthcare worker with PCR-confirmed SARS-CoV-2 infection or an uninfected control (not recorded which).

This clonotype was counted only a few times. The rearrangement uses TRBV29-1 and TRBJ1-1; D gene unclear. The CDR3 spans 12 residues. V lost 6 bases and J lost 0, with 8 bases in between. Germline V gives CDR1 SQVTM, CDR2 ANQGSEA. CDR3 DNA sequence: TGCAGCGTCCAGTCTATGAACACTGAAGCTTTCTTT. This codes for CSVQSMNTEAFF.

This clonotype was seen a handful of times. The chain is built from TRBV28 and TRBJ2-3; unclear D gene. The CDR3 consists of 15 residues. Germline V CDR1 and CDR2: MDHEN, SYDVKM. Trimming removed 4 bases from V and 2 bases from J, with 13 bases in between. The CDR3 sequence is CASSSPDSPTDTQYF. The CDR3 coding sequence is TGTGCCAGCAGTTCCCCCGACTCCCCCACAGATACGCAGTATTTT.

This clonotype was seen at least ten times. The V and J genes are TRBV7-2 and TRBJ1-6; tentatively, D is TRBD1 (5 bases). Trimming left V 6 bases short and J 6 bases short, with 15 bases between. The CDR3 contains 15 residues. The germline CDR1 and CDR2 sequences are SGHTA and FQGNSA. This chain's CDR3 is CASRTRAYLNSPLHF. The CDR3 coding sequence is TGTGCCAGCAGAACCAGGGCGTACCTTAATTCACCCCTCCACTTT.

A few counts support this clonotype. The chain is built from TRBV20-1 and TRBJ2-3, with 9 bases aligning to TRBD2. The CDR3 loop spans 14 amino acids. V trimming: 2 bases; J trimming: 3 bases; junction bases outside the gene matches: 3. Germline V gives CDR1 DFQATT, CDR2 SNEGSKA (reference sequence). The CDR3 here is CSARNAGGTDTQYF. The DNA of the CDR3 is TGCAGTGCTAGAAATGCGGGAGGGACAGATACGCAGTATTTT.

This clonotype came up a few times. This chain connects TRBV12-3 or TRBV12-4 to TRBJ2-3; perhaps TRBD1 as D (5 bases). The CDR3 is 15 amino acids. The ends were cut back, 4 bases at V and 2 bases at J, with 13 bases in the middle. The CDR3 reads CASSSRQWNTDTQYF. CDR3 bases: TGTGCCAGCAGTTCTAGACAGTGGAACACAGATACGCAGTATTTT.

The DNA of the CDR3 is TGTGCCAGCAGCTCCCGGGACAGGGGGCAAGGGCCTGGAAACACCATATATTTT. Its translation: CASSSRDRGQGPGNTIYF. The V gene is TRBV7-9, the J gene TRBJ1-3; TRBD1 matches at 12 bases. Losses at the gene ends were 4 bases for V and 2 bases for J; bases not matched to a gene: 9. The CDR3 consists of 18 residues. The germline V gene encodes CDR1 SEHNR and CDR2 FQNEAQ (reference sequence).

In its sample, this clonotype was seen once. No conserved phenylalanine or tryptophan ends this CDR3, so it is likely a read error. The CDR3 region is CSPGTPDRANYGYTY. The CDR3 region has the DNA TGCAGTCCCGGCACCCCGGACAGGGCTAACTATGGCTACACCTAC. The chain joins TRBV20-1 to TRBJ1-2, with TRBD1 matching over 8 bases. Unmatched junction bases numbered 11, after V lost 8 bases and J lost 0 bases. The CDR3 covers 15 residues. Looked up from germline, CDR1 is DFQATT and CDR2 is SNEGSKA (reference sequence).

In this sample, this clonotype turned up many times. J is TRBJ2-7 and V is TRBV4-1, with TRBD2 as a possible D gene (5 bases). Trimming took 1 base from V and 4 from J, leaving 8 bases between them. The CDR3 is made up of 13 amino acids. CDR1 MGHRA and CDR2 YSYEKL come from the germline V gene. In DNA form, the CDR3 reads TGCGCCAGCAGCCAAGTCGGACTGTACGAGCAGTACTTC. Translation: CASSQVGLYEQYF.

This clonotype was picked up many times. V and J are TRBV20-1 and TRBJ2-2; weak D call: TRBD2 (6 bases). This CDR3 has 14 residues. Between the trimmed V and J ends, which lost 3 bases and 1 base, there was a span of 9 bases. Germline CDR1 is DFQATT and CDR2 is SNEGSKA (reference sequence). The CDR3 DNA is TGCAGTGCTAGTAGCGGAGGGAACACCGGGGAGCTGTTTTTT. It yields the protein CSASSGGNTGELFF.

This clonotype was counted at least ten times. The chain combines TRBV7-8 with TRBJ1-6; tentatively, D is TRBD1 (5 bases). V lost 2 bases and J lost 10, with 15 bases in between. CDR1 and CDR2 (germline): SGHVS, FQNEAQ. The CDR3 extends over 15 amino acids. The CDR3 DNA is TGTGCCAGCAGCTTACCGGCCAGGCAGGGATCACCCCTCCACTTT. Its translation is CASSLPARQGSPLHF.